The T cell receptor beta chain under discussion was sequenced for a study of blood T cell repertoires in COVID-19 (dated by TCRdb to about 2020). With regard to the full study: Samples from collaborators originated in the United States, Italy and Spain and spanned both the acute and convalescent phases of COVID-19. Subjects who had been exposed to COVID-19, were actively infected with it, or had recovered from it provided the deeply sampled blood TCRbeta repertoires that made up the dataset. The sample metadata nearly always contained a de-identified subject ID, COVID-19 status, age in years and sex. Where HLA class I and class II types were available, the types were taken from metadata supplied by the sample provider, not from assay-based typing. The repertoires were made available in a free public database intended to serve as a resource for research on the immune response to SARS-CoV-2. The samples were drawn from two sources: the first 160 participants of the ongoing ImmuneRACE study, and approximately 1,300 subjects contributed by 6 global collaborators. The prospective study material was composed of cDNA or gDNA derived from T cells, B-cell-depleted T cells, or PBMCs.

Study-wide findings and limitations: How much clinical and demographic metadata was included differed by source and by participant, and the metadata was provided uncurated.

The germline V and J ends show losses of 9 bases and 2 bases respectively, and no gene match explains 8 bases of the junction. From the cysteine through the phenylalanine, the CDR3 covers 14 amino acids. The DNA shown is the 42-base CDR3, in frame from base 1. The CDR1 and CDR2 encoded by the germline V gene are WSHSY and SAAADI. Comment on this clone: Its specific antigen is unknown. Per-nucleotide qualities are absent, and no much larger clonotype sits a single base away.

TCRbeta CDR3 regions were amplified from genomic DNA by means of the immunoSEQ Assay, a bias-controlled multiplex PCR. Under the source paper's analysis protocol: The number of nucleated cells in each sample was estimated by amplification of reference gene primers within the assay. Sequence reads were collapsed and filtered to measure the absolute abundance of every unique TCRbeta CDR3 rearrangement. For each sample, productive Simpson clonality was calculated as the square root of Simpson's diversity index over productive rearrangements. Held by TCRdb, this immuneACCESS table contains in-frame sequences only and omits some clones. Under half of the omission traces to an unresolved V gene where checked; the cause of the rest is unknown. V, J and clone size reflect that table, while D and trimming were determined from the DNA. Recorded for this sample are over 120,000 clones; roughly 80% of them occurred a single time. Of the sample, 5% is held by the ten largest clones.

At one collaborating source in Seattle, patients were enrolled during active infection and were followed longitudinally through the course of disease. The collaborating institutions used their own protocols to collect whole blood in K2EDTA tubes. Collaborator samples were shipped for TCRbeta analysis as frozen whole blood, isolated PBMCs, or DNA extracted from either sample type. Sequencing was carried out using peripheral blood. The chain is assembled from TRBV10-2 and TRBJ2-7; 9 bases in the middle match TRBD1. This sequence originates from a woman between 65 and 79 years old with COVID-19, enrolled during active disease. Here is the DNA: TGCGCCAGACCGGGGACAGGGAGGGCCTACGAGCAGTACTTC. This codes for CARPGTGRAYEQYF.